A selection of T cell receptor beta chains follows, all from one sample in a study of T cells in Graves' hyperthyroidism and ophthalmopathy. TCRdb called the multiplex PCR reads again in MiXCR, with one record for every CDR3 protein. Counted here are 500,000 to 650,000 distinct CDR3 sequences, roughly 15% occurring once; the ten biggest clones make up around 12%. Material: blood. The receptors were gathered from a woman aged 45-65 years with Graves' ophthalmopathy. Both conserved end residues are part of each CDR3. A D gene is named only where the DNA matches it firmly. Only part of the rows carry a size: once, few, many, or a class if the clone is expanded.

v_gene: TRBV18
j_gene: TRBJ2-7
abundance: many
d_gene: .
CDR3aa: CASSPWAGTYEQYF
CDR3nt: TGTGCCAGCTCACCATGGGCAGGAACCTACGAGCAGTACTTC

v_gene: TRBV7-9
j_gene: TRBJ1-4
abundance: .
d_gene: .
CDR3aa: CASSHGATHEKLFF
CDR3nt: TGTGCCAGCAGCCACGGGGCGACTCACGAAAAACTGTTTTTT

v_gene: TRBV28
j_gene: TRBJ2-4
abundance: many
d_gene: TRBD2
CDR3aa: CASSFSASGMTKNIQYF
CDR3nt: TGTGCCAGCAGTTTTTCGGCTAGCGGGATGACCAAAAACATTCAGTACTTC

v_gene: TRBV20-1
j_gene: TRBJ2-4
abundance: .
d_gene: TRBD1
CDR3aa: CSARRTGGGYIQYF
CDR3nt: TGCAGTGCTAGACGTACAGGGGGCGGATACATTCAGTACTTC

v_gene: TRBV7-3
j_gene: TRBJ1-1
abundance: few
d_gene: .
CDR3aa: CASSLNGAENTEAFF
CDR3nt: TGTGCCAGCAGCTTAAATGGGGCAGAGAACACTGAAGCTTTCTTT

v_gene: TRBV2
j_gene: TRBJ2-3
abundance: .
d_gene: TRBD2
CDR3aa: CASSAGTSGSADTQYF
CDR3nt: TGTGCCAGCAGTGCCGGGACTAGCGGGAGCGCAGATACGCAGTATTTT

v_gene: TRBV7-9
j_gene: TRBJ1-5
abundance: few
d_gene: .
CDR3aa: CASSSQGSQPQHF
CDR3nt: TGTGCCAGCAGCTCTCAGGGGAGTCAGCCCCAGCATTTT

v_gene: TRBV6-1
j_gene: TRBJ2-1
abundance: many
d_gene: TRBD2
CDR3aa: CASSIGTSDSGPYNEQFF
CDR3nt: TGTGCCAGCAGTATCGGGACTAGCGACTCTGGGCCCTACAATGAGCAGTTCTTC

v_gene: TRBV12-5
j_gene: TRBJ2-1
abundance: many
d_gene: TRBD2
CDR3aa: CASGLAIGTSAYNEQFF
CDR3nt: TGTGCTAGTGGTTTGGCCATTGGGACTAGCGCTTACAATGAGCAGTTCTTC

v_gene: TRBV15
j_gene: TRBJ1-5
abundance: .
d_gene: .
CDR3aa: CATSRDASYSNQPQHF
CDR3nt: TGTGCCACCAGCAGAGACGCGAGTTATAGCAATCAGCCCCAGCATTTT

v_gene: TRBV28
j_gene: TRBJ2-3
abundance: .
d_gene: .
CDR3aa: CASSLGTRGSTDTQYF
CDR3nt: TGTGCCAGCAGTTTAGGGACAAGAGGAAGCACAGATACGCAGTATTTT

v_gene: TRBV15
j_gene: TRBJ2-1
abundance: once
d_gene: .
CDR3aa: CATSRVGPHNEQFF
CDR3nt: TGTGCCACCAGCAGAGTCGGCCCTCACAATGAGCAGTTCTTC

v_gene: TRBV15
j_gene: TRBJ2-1
abundance: .
d_gene: .
CDR3aa: CATSLSTSSYNEQFF
CDR3nt: TGTGCCACCAGCCTTAGTACTAGCTCCTACAATGAGCAGTTCTTC

v_gene: TRBV5-1
j_gene: TRBJ2-1
abundance: few
d_gene: TRBD2
CDR3aa: CASSYVAGALYNEQFF
CDR3nt: TGCGCCAGCAGCTACGTAGCGGGAGCCCTCTACAATGAGCAGTTCTTC

v_gene: TRBV6-1
j_gene: TRBJ1-3
abundance: many
d_gene: .
CDR3aa: CASRRAEGRRSGNTIYF
CDR3nt: TGTGCCAGCAGACGGGCCGAGGGCCGCCGCTCTGGAAACACCATATATTTT

v_gene: TRBV11-2
j_gene: TRBJ2-1
abundance: many
d_gene: .
CDR3aa: CASSTGVGLSSNEQFF
CDR3nt: TGTGCCAGCAGCACGGGGGTGGGACTCTCTTCCAATGAGCAGTTCTTC

v_gene: TRBV7-9
j_gene: TRBJ2-1
abundance: .
d_gene: .
CDR3aa: CASSLGPANNEQFF
CDR3nt: TGTGCCAGCAGCTTAGGTCCAGCAAACAATGAGCAGTTCTTC

v_gene: TRBV27
j_gene: TRBJ2-5
abundance: .
d_gene: .
CDR3aa: CASRKSRGVGETQYF
CDR3nt: TGTGCCAGCAGAAAAAGTAGGGGGGTTGGAGAGACCCAGTACTTC

v_gene: TRBV5-1
j_gene: TRBJ2-7
abundance: many
d_gene: .
CDR3aa: CASGTGRYEQYF
CDR3nt: TGCGCCAGCGGTACGGGGCGTTACGAGCAGTACTTC

v_gene: TRBV10-3
j_gene: TRBJ2-2
abundance: .
d_gene: .
CDR3aa: CAISDWGQNTGELFF
CDR3nt: TGTGCCATCAGTGATTGGGGGCAGAACACCGGGGAGCTGTTTTTT

v_gene: TRBV19
j_gene: TRBJ1-5
abundance: few
d_gene: .
CDR3aa: CASSIRGNGQPQHF
CDR3nt: TGTGCCAGTAGTATACGGGGTAACGGTCAGCCCCAGCATTTT

v_gene: TRBV18
j_gene: TRBJ2-3
abundance: many
d_gene: .
CDR3aa: CASSPAGTDTQYF
CDR3nt: TGTGCCAGCTCACCGGCAGGCACAGATACGCAGTATTTT

v_gene: TRBV7-2
j_gene: TRBJ2-3
abundance: many
d_gene: .
CDR3aa: CASSFGWDGDTQYF
CDR3nt: TGTGCCAGCAGCTTCGGGTGGGATGGAGATACGCAGTATTTT

v_gene: TRBV30
j_gene: TRBJ1-5
abundance: many
d_gene: .
CDR3aa: CAWSGDHNQPQHF
CDR3nt: TGTGCCTGGAGTGGGGATCACAATCAGCCCCAGCATTTT

v_gene: TRBV11-2
j_gene: TRBJ1-1
abundance: .
d_gene: .
CDR3aa: CASSRKGSTEAFF
CDR3nt: TGTGCCAGCAGCCGTAAAGGGAGCACTGAAGCTTTCTTT

v_gene: TRBV9
j_gene: TRBJ1-6
abundance: .
d_gene: .
CDR3aa: CARSGYLNSPLHF
CDR3nt: TGTGCCAGGAGCGGGTATTTAAATTCACCCCTCCACTTT

v_gene: TRBV20-1
j_gene: TRBJ2-1
abundance: many
d_gene: TRBD2
CDR3aa: CSALSSGRAVPYNEQFF
CDR3nt: TGCAGTGCTCTTTCTAGCGGGAGGGCCGTCCCCTACAATGAGCAGTTCTTC

v_gene: TRBV19
j_gene: TRBJ1-5
abundance: .
d_gene: .
CDR3aa: CASRRVGAGKQPQHF
CDR3nt: TGTGCCAGTAGGAGAGTAGGGGCAGGGAAACAGCCCCAGCATTTT

v_gene: TRBV3-1
j_gene: TRBJ2-7
abundance: many
d_gene: .
CDR3aa: CASSQGGTYEQYF
CDR3nt: TGTGCCAGCAGCCAAGGCGGGACCTACGAGCAGTACTTC

v_gene: TRBV7-2
j_gene: TRBJ1-4
abundance: many
d_gene: .
CDR3aa: CASSLGRGWEKLFF
CDR3nt: TGTGCCAGCAGCTTAGGCCGGGGATGGGAAAAACTGTTTTTT

v_gene: TRBV19
j_gene: TRBJ2-3
abundance: .
d_gene: TRBD2
CDR3aa: CASSRTIRPLAGGISTDTQYF
CDR3nt: TGTGCCAGTAGTAGAACAATCCGTCCCCTAGCGGGAGGAATAAGCACAGATACGCAGTATTTT

v_gene: TRBV6-2/TRBV6-3
j_gene: TRBJ1-2
abundance: .
d_gene: TRBD1
CDR3aa: CASSYARSGQNGYTF
CDR3nt: TGTGCCAGCAGTTACGCGCGATCGGGACAGAATGGCTACACCTTC

v_gene: TRBV6-1
j_gene: TRBJ2-7
abundance: many
d_gene: TRBD1
CDR3aa: CASSITGTVSYEQYF
CDR3nt: TGTGCCAGCAGTATAACCGGGACAGTCTCCTACGAGCAGTACTTC

v_gene: TRBV28
j_gene: TRBJ2-3
abundance: many
d_gene: TRBD2
CDR3aa: CASSLYSGRRLDTQYF
CDR3nt: TGTGCCAGCAGTCTATATAGCGGGAGACGGTTAGATACGCAGTATTTT

v_gene: TRBV12-3/TRBV12-4
j_gene: TRBJ2-2
abundance: .
d_gene: .
CDR3aa: CASLMGYGELFF
CDR3nt: TGTGCCAGCTTAATGGGGTACGGGGAGCTGTTTTTT

v_gene: TRBV5-1
j_gene: TRBJ1-5
abundance: many
d_gene: .
CDR3aa: CASSSDSNQPQHF
CDR3nt: TGTGCCAGCTCATCGGACAGCAATCAGCCCCAGCATTTT

v_gene: TRBV5-6
j_gene: TRBJ2-7
abundance: .
d_gene: .
CDR3aa: CASSLRDKLSYEQYF
CDR3nt: TGTGCCAGCAGCCTCCGGGACAAGCTCTCCTACGAGCAGTACTTC

v_gene: TRBV7-3
j_gene: TRBJ2-1
abundance: many
d_gene: .
CDR3aa: CASSFDVYNEQFF
CDR3nt: TGTGCCAGCAGCTTTGACGTATACAATGAGCAGTTCTTC

v_gene: TRBV28
j_gene: TRBJ2-1
abundance: many
d_gene: .
CDR3aa: CASSFDLRGYNEQFF
CDR3nt: TGTGCCAGCAGTTTTGACTTGCGGGGATACAATGAGCAGTTCTTC

v_gene: TRBV20-1
j_gene: TRBJ2-7
abundance: many
d_gene: .
CDR3aa: CSAEPGVGSYEQYF
CDR3nt: TGCAGTGCCGAACCGGGAGTCGGATCCTACGAGCAGTACTTC

v_gene: TRBV2
j_gene: TRBJ2-3
abundance: few
d_gene: .
CDR3aa: CASSKDTDTQYF
CDR3nt: TGTGCCAGCAGTAAAGACACAGATACGCAGTATTTT

v_gene: TRBV5-1
j_gene: TRBJ1-1
abundance: once
d_gene: TRBD1
CDR3aa: CASSLLTTGDEAFF
CDR3nt: TGCGCCAGCAGCTTGTTGACGACAGGGGATGAAGCTTTCTTT

v_gene: TRBV29-1
j_gene: TRBJ2-3
abundance: many
d_gene: TRBD2
CDR3aa: CSVEGLAGVGTDTQYF
CDR3nt: TGCAGCGTTGAAGGACTAGCGGGAGTCGGGACAGATACGCAGTATTTT

v_gene: TRBV28
j_gene: TRBJ2-1
abundance: many
d_gene: TRBD2
CDR3aa: CASTTFGREGPGEQFF
CDR3nt: TGTGCCAGCACCACATTTGGGAGGGAGGGCCCCGGTGAGCAGTTCTTC

v_gene: TRBV20-1
j_gene: TRBJ2-7
abundance: many
d_gene: .
CDR3aa: CSASYREGFREQYF
CDR3nt: TGCAGTGCTAGTTACAGGGAAGGTTTTCGCGAGCAGTACTTC